The next 3 T cell receptor beta chains were all read from a single sample in a study of blood T cells in healthy people across ages. Primers used in a second PCR of about 6 to 12 cycles were a sample-barcoded 5' primer and a J-beta primer mix. One entry per CDR3 protein, called by TCRdb with MiXCR from the 5' RACE reads. The sample consists of 700,000 to 950,000 distinct CDR3 sequences, 40% to 45% of them appearing once. Input material: blood. Receptors were obtained from a woman aged 60 to 75 in good health.

V gene TRBV2 combines with J gene TRBJ2-1; 9 bases fit TRBD2. The CDR3 is 17 residues long. CDR1 SNHLY and CDR2 FYNNEI come from the germline V gene. V dropped 0 bases and J dropped 6; count of bases not matched to a gene: 9. This CDR3 is CASSEALLAGNLNEQFF. The DNA of the CDR3 is TGTGCCAGCAGTGAAGCGCTTCTAGCGGGGAATCTCAATGAGCAGTTCTTC. Filled out from reference TRBV2 and TRBJ2-1, the complete variable domain reads EPEVTQTPSHQVTQMGQEVILRCVPISNHLYFYWYRQILGQKVEFLVSFYNNEISEKSEIFDDQFSVERPDGSNFTLKIRSTKLEDSAMYFCASSEALLAGNLNEQFFGPGTRLTVL.

There are a few counts of this clonotype. The chain uses TRBV7-8 and TRBJ2-1; no clear D. The CDR3 runs 14 residues. Trimming removed 1 base at V and 4 bases at J, with 8 bases between. Germline CDR1 SGHVS, CDR2 FQNEAQ. CDR3 sequence reads: CASSLDGTYNEQFF. CDR3 DNA: TGTGCCAGCAGCTTAGATGGCACTTACAATGAGCAGTTCTTC.

This clonotype was counted many times. The rearrangement uses TRBV9 and TRBJ2-6, with D uncertain. The CDR3 has 15 amino acids. Germline V gene data show CDR1 as SGDLS and CDR2 as YYNGEE. V was clipped by 5 bases and J by 0 bases, with 9 bases between them. CDR3 loop: CASRTRTSGANVLTF. DNA for the CDR3: TGTGCCAGCAGGACTCGAACCTCTGGGGCCAACGTCCTGACTTTC.